What follows is one T cell receptor (beta chain) and its context. V lost 5 bases and J 5 bases, leaving 12 bases between the germline ends. The CDR3 consists of 13 residues. CDR1 SGHTA and CDR2 FQGTGA come from the germline V gene. The data stem from a study of blood T cell repertoires in COVID-19. Study context: Acute and convalescent COVID-19 samples came from the United States, Italy and Spain. Sources were T cells, B-cell-depleted T cells, or PBMCs; the material itself was cDNA or gDNA.

In the authors' workflow: Reference gene primer amplification gave estimated nucleated cell counts. Sequenced by immunoSEQ multiplex PCR; TCRdb stores in-frame clones only, minus some. The DNA was the basis for D and trimming; V, J and clone size are from that table. The sample consists of 110,000 to 150,000 clones, around 88% of them appearing once. V gene TRBV7-3 combines with J gene TRBJ1-1, with D perhaps matching TRBD1 (5 bases). This sequence originates from a man in his 60s with active or convalescent COVID-19. Sample: peripheral blood. DNA for the CDR3: TGTGCCAGCAGCCTGCCCCCAGGGACTGAAGCTTTCTTT. Its translation: CASSLPPGTEAFF.